This entry features one TCR beta chain sequence. Its specificity is not known. The CDR3 has 14 amino acids. Germline V gene data show CDR1 as MNHEY and CDR2 as SMNVEV (reference sequence). Trimming stripped 8 bases from V and 4 bases from J, with 17 bases between. Donors uniformly comprised healthy Caucasians. This entry comes from a study of identical twins. Study-level findings and limits: Models predicted less out-of-frame TCR alpha sharing in monozygotic twins than was found. Potential partial confounding of zero-insertion analyses by invariant MAIT and iNKT cells was noted.

A universal primer site was created by template switching, with the cDNA bearing unique molecular identifiers. TCRdb re-called the 5' RACE reads with MiXCR, one entry per CDR3 protein. The sample has 1.5 million to 2 million distinct CDR3 sequences; under 35% are singletons. J is TRBJ1-2 and V is TRBV27, with a possible D match to TRBD1 (5 bases). The sequenced sample consisted of cord blood. This receptor was identified in a newborn girl in good health. CDR3: CASGPPGGSYGYTF. As DNA, the CDR3 is TGTGCCAGCGGCCCACCGGGGGGAAGCTATGGCTACACCTTC.